Listed below are T cell receptor beta chains from one sample, sequenced in a study of T cell changes during pregnancy in multiple sclerosis. Method: immunoSEQ multiplex PCR; TCRdb's copy keeps in-frame clones and lacks some. The sample contains tens of thousands of clones, 92% of which appear only once. This material consisted of peripheral blood, taken after pregnancy. These receptors came from a female donor with multiple sclerosis, enrolled in a pregnancy study. The conserved cysteine and the conserved F or W are not part of the CDR3 here. The order of the fields is J gene, V gene, CDR3 protein.

TRBJ1-3 TRBV7-6 ASSLGTGGNTIY
TRBJ2-6 TRBV7-9 ASSQGTSSSGANVLT
TRBJ2-2 TRBV6-6 ATGRIGQGLAGELF
TRBJ1-5 TRBV10-1 ASAGGDGQPQH
TRBJ2-7 TRBV2 AKGGQSVIFYEQY
TRBJ2-7 TRBV7-9 ASSLEGGAAYEQY
TRBJ1-2 TRBV18 ASSPLDRPVGYT
TRBJ2-1 TRBV11-2 ASSFPSSYNEQF
TRBJ2-5 TRBV14 ASSQRRDTQGETQY
TRBJ2-2 TRBV9 ASSTRGAGGRTGELF
TRBJ2-1 TRBV5-1 ASSLPQRNEQF
TRBJ2-5 TRBV7-6 ASSLLGETQY
. TRBV2 ASKTEYEQY
TRBJ2-2 TRBV6-1 ASSEGTLYTGELF
TRBJ2-7 TRBV2 ASRRLPYEQY
TRBJ2-4 TRBV7-2 ASSLEQGGAKNIQY
TRBJ2-5 TRBV19 ASSILAGGPQETQY
TRBJ1-6 TRBV2 ASSPDSPLH
TRBJ1-2 TRBV19 ASSSFVRGKYGYT
TRBJ2-3 TRBV4-1 ASSVPQGAKDTQY
TRBJ2-1 TRBV7-3 ASSPRGSGGDEQF
TRBJ2-7 TRBV5-6 ASSLPGLADSAEQY
TRBJ1-5 TRBV12-5 ASGQGENQPQH
TRBJ1-1 TRBV14 ASSQPQISNTEAF
TRBJ1-2 TRBV6-5 ASSRNRDLYGYT
TRBJ1-2 TRBV9 ASSAVQGIGYT
TRBJ2-7 TRBV5-4 ASSPGQGRASYEQY
TRBJ1-2 TRBV7-9 ASSAGQGNYGYT
TRBJ1-2 TRBV25-1 ASSESDFPLSYGYT
TRBJ2-1 TRBV4-3 ASSQGGWDRPYNEQF
TRBJ2-4 TRBV7-9 ASSMSGGAKNIQY
TRBJ1-3 TRBV7-2 ASSPIIGGPAGNTIY
TRBJ2-1 TRBV7-2 ASSSWGGIYNEQF
TRBJ1-2 TRBV7-2 ASSLLGPAGYGYT
TRBJ2-7 TRBV19 ASSRSSRGYEQY
TRBJ2-7 TRBV11-2 ASSRDRVPSYEQY
TRBJ1-5 TRBV2 ASRVGGNQPQH
TRBJ1-5 TRBV6-4 ASSAQINQPQH
TRBJ1-6 TRBV4-1 ASAQGSINSPLH
TRBJ2-6 TRBV9 ASSRSRGSSGANVLT
TRBJ1-2 TRBV10-3 ATQRQGYGYT
TRBJ2-3 TRBV9 ASSVVAGESDTQY
TRBJ1-2 TRBV4-2 ASSQEEGRQSYGYT
TRBJ1-5 TRBV6-1 ASSEAGGANQPQH
TRBJ1-2 TRBV15 ATSRVGRPYGYT
TRBJ2-1 TRBV9 ASSVGGTTGVNEQF
TRBJ1-5 TRBV27 ASSSLTGGVH
TRBJ1-1 TRBV7-2 ASSRQRGMNTEAF
TRBJ1-1 TRBV18 ASSPGRENTEAF